Given below is one TCR beta chain in context. The antigen this receptor binds is unknown. No base qualities exist here, and no much larger clone lies one base off it. The sample comes from a study of cytomegalovirus exposure and HLA in healthy donors (dated by TCRdb to 2016 to 2017). With regard to the full study: According to an earlier analysis of several hundred of the donors, 150 million to 200 million T cells yielded 95 million to 140 million unique TCR beta sequences and around 300 Gb of sequence data. Five DR-DQ haplotypes were handled as single units for association and clustering because linkage in the cohort was strong. All discovery cohort repertoires had been generated using a single sequencing platform. Donor age, sex, ethnicity and CMV serostatus were compiled together with the repertoire data. To decide whether each TCR beta V gene segment behaved as functional or pseudogenic, an earlier analysis of approximately 600 of the donors relied on high-throughput TCR beta sequencing. Among a few hundred genotyped donors of the cohort, an average of about 240,000 unique TCR beta nucleotide sequences were sequenced per donor, roughly 20% of them non-productive. Genome-wide SNP genotypes for about 55% of the 666 donors were used in a later genetic analysis, which treated that subset as a discovery cohort. The number of typed donors differed by locus: about 620-640 for A, B, C, DRB1 and DQB1; 522 for DQA1; 606 for DPA1; and 450 to 480 for DPB1. An early release covering roughly 640 HLA-typed donors comprised approximately 290 gigabases of sequencing data and around 80 million unique TCR sequences. The study aimed to test whether cataloging public T cell receptors could reveal signatures of past pathogen exposure. To predict cytomegalovirus infection status, the study brought together high-throughput TCR immunosequencing, statistical association of individual TCRs with disease status, and machine learning. The study used immunosequencing to profile the T cell repertoires of approximately 630 subjects and linked those repertoires to cytomegalovirus serostatus. A later analysis re-examined previously published TCR beta repertoires from more than 600 donors and added high-resolution HLA genotyping to investigate patterns of TCR occurrence. In addition to the first cohort of 666 subjects, a separate validation cohort of around 110 different subjects was used. Rather than drawing on any new phenotypic data, the later analysis identified candidate immune exposures from TCR beta sequences and the way those sequences occurred across donors. Of the 300 to 400 genotyped donors, 65% to 90% fell in the genetic ancestry cluster associated with self-reported Caucasian donors. HLA typing covered class I and class II loci at four-digit resolution.

Clipping removes 3 bases from V and 3 bases from J, with 5 as the unmatched junction base count. The CDR3 contains 15 residues, cysteine and phenylalanine counted. Only the CDR3 DNA stays, 45 bases, in frame from base 1. Looking up the germline V gene (reference sequence) yields CDR1 LNHDA and CDR2 SQIVND. What the authors observed across the whole study: Immune exposure information for the cohort was limited to CMV serostatus. In an earlier analysis of some 500 of the donors, most TCR beta V segments appeared in productive rearrangements about 87% or about 30% of the time, broadly matching IMGT annotations. Across donors, most TCR sequences were observed very rarely, whereas some public TCRs were present in many individuals. A later genetic analysis reported fewer N-insertions in productive TCRs among donors in an Asian-associated ancestry cluster than the roughly 690-donor mean. A later genetic analysis associated a missense DCLRE1C variant with V-gene and J-gene trimming of TCR beta chains, and an independent cohort replicated the association. The authors suggested that the approach could potentially be generalized to other disease states and immunological phenotypes. A group of highly shared sequence variants was considered likely to be a technical artifact of the sequencing pipeline. In vitro tests confirmed that a few of the cytomegalovirus-associated TCR beta chains recognize cytomegalovirus antigens. The classifier was reported to diagnose cytomegalovirus status with high specificity and sensitivity in both the original and validation cohorts. A further reported finding was that TCR beta sequences accurately predicted the HLA-A and HLA-B alleles for most subjects in the first cohort. A later analysis reported that several top co-occurrence clusters appeared linked to parvovirus B19, influenza, CMV and Epstein-Barr virus. The study listed 164 TCR beta chains as associated with cytomegalovirus. Correlated functional status among segregating V segments might reflect linkage disequilibrium, but an unknown experimental factor could not be ruled out. The 87-base-pair reads could not distinguish some IMGT-functional V segments, including TRBV6-2 and TRBV6-3, so those segments were excluded. Because HLA typing was unavailable for some donors at each locus, only the typed subset was used in association tests. Some 16 rarely observed V segments, including chromosome 9 orphons, were excluded from the earlier analysis of approximately 500 of the donors because counts were too low. A later analysis found that HLA-associated TCR beta chains were more clonally expanded and had lower generation probabilities than equally common non-associated chains. A later analysis associated around 16,000 TCR beta sequences with specific HLA alleles at a false discovery rate of 0.05. A later analysis found that TCR association rates varied across HLA loci, with DRB1 alleles showing the most associated TCRs and HLA-C alleles the fewest. When HLA alleles, especially DR and DQ, strongly co-occurred, attributing TCR associations to individual alleles was difficult. In a later analysis, most CMV-associated TCR beta chains were found to appear HLA-restricted, with HLA associations seemingly driven largely by CMV exposure. The presence/absence analyses assumed that sequencing depth was roughly uniform across donors, and that assumption may not be true. This cohort had only TCR beta chains sequenced, and the lack of alpha or paired-chain data limited which features could be detected.

Libraries were constructed by the immunoSEQ multiplex PCR assay. A mixture of 60 forward primers for TCR Vbeta segments and 13 reverse primers for TCR Jbeta segments was used in the multiplex PCR. Amplification of the CDR3 region of rearranged TCR beta genes was performed with a multiplex PCR assay on genomic DNA. Amplified TCR beta libraries were sequenced as 87-base-pair reads on the Illumina HiSeq System. The original methods were these. A later analysis tallied 70 million to 100 million unique TCR beta chains across the 666 repertoires, and around 9.9 million of those chains were shared by two or more donors. A nearest-neighbor algorithm error-corrected the raw reads and collapsed the reads into unique sequences, merging closely related sequences to remove PCR and sequencing errors. To assign V, D and J gene segments, CDR3 sequences were aligned to IMGT reference sequences. For a sequence to be retained, at least a six-nucleotide match to both a V gene segment and a J gene segment was required. A rearrangement was called productive if the CDR3 had no stop codons and remained in frame with V and J, and every other rearrangement was called non-productive. Following IMGT convention, CDR3 was defined as the stretch from the second conserved V-encoded cysteine up to the conserved J-encoded phenylalanine. In an earlier analysis of 550 to 650 of the donors, sequences lacking an unambiguous match to a single V gene segment were excluded. An earlier analysis of several hundred of the donors called V segments functional above 56.7% productive rearrangements and segregating when the between-donor standard deviation exceeded 5%. To diagnose cytomegalovirus status from the catalog of TCR beta chain sequences, a statistical classification framework was built. V and J gene assignment, in a later analysis, came from comparing TCR nucleotide sequences with IMGT/GENE-DB human TR gene sequences. A later analysis assigned CDR3 sequences and most-parsimonious VDJ recombination scenarios with the TCRdist pipeline. In a later analysis, every TCR beta chain was defined by the combination of its CDR3 amino acid sequence and its V-gene family, and reads without a unique V-gene family were dropped. As a way to deal with suspected cross-contamination and a sequencing artifact, a later analysis dropped approximately 590 nucleotide sequences that were highly shared and had low generation probability. In a later analysis, a clonal expansion index was calculated for each public chain from normalized within-repertoire ranks of inferred template counts. In a later analysis, generation probabilities were computed using a VDJ recombination model fitted to out-of-frame rearrangements, and the results were checked against IGoR. In a later analysis, TCR-TCR, TCR-HLA and TCR-CMV co-occurrence was scored with hypergeometric tests, and a repertoire-size bias correction was applied to TCR pairs. A later analysis estimated false discovery rates by permuting HLA or CMV assignments 20 times. In a later analysis, co-occurring TCRs were grouped using DBSCAN, with TCRdist sequence similarity added in when clustering inside HLA-allele-positive subsets. Co-occurrence clustering excluded repertoires with fewer than 30,000 or more than 120,000 public chains, plus five with anomalous nucleotide sharing. TCRdb took over this immuneACCESS table, retaining in-frame rearrangements with V and J assigned. Such tables are incomplete; in checked studies, under half of the missing clones stem from an unresolved V gene, and the remainder is unexplained. V and J calls and clone size come straight from that table; D and trimming were deduced from the DNA. The table for this sample lists 130,000 or so clones; 65% to 90% of them were counted only once. The top ten hold less than 2.5% of the sample.

The cohort consisted of approximately 670 healthy bone marrow donors. At the time of sampling, every cohort member was nominally healthy, though immune exposures that went unrecorded were likely present. The donor was CMV seronegative and belonged to the group of 350 or so seronegative cohort members. Each donor provided a peripheral blood sample, and peripheral blood mononuclear cells were used for TCR beta sequencing. Genomic DNA extraction from the blood cell samples was performed with the Qiagen DNeasy Blood Extraction Kit. This TCR was sampled from a middle-aged woman in good health and CMV-seronegative. The V and J segments used are TRBV19 and TRBJ1-5; TRBD1 lines up with 7 middle nucleotides. Sequencing was performed on PBMCs. The sequence in DNA is TGTGCCAGTAGTATCGACAGGGCACCCAATCAGCCCCAGCATTTT. This gives the protein CASSIDRAPNQPQHF. Here the CDR3 is joined to the reference TRBV19 and TRBJ1-5 genes, and the full variable domain is: DGGITQSPKYLFRKEGQNVTLSCEQNLNHDAMYWYRQDPGQGLRLIYYSQIVNDFQKGDIAEGYSVSREKKESFPLTVTSAQKNPTAFYLCASSIDRAPNQPQHFGDGTRLSIL.